These 3 T cell receptor beta chains were all obtained from the same sample, sequenced in a study of blood T cell repertoires in COVID-19. Method: immunoSEQ multiplex PCR; TCRdb's copy keeps in-frame clones and lacks some. Among some 200,000 clones listed, roughly four fifths were seen once. Sequenced sample: PBMCs or T cells enriched from blood (not recorded which). The receptor set was obtained from a woman in her thirties or forties with acute COVID-19.

The rearrangement joins TRBV9 to TRBJ1-2; 8 bases are a match to TRBD1. This CDR3 spans 16 amino acids. Trimming at V came to 0 bases and at J to 4 bases, leaving 8 bases not matched to a gene. Per the germline V gene, CDR1 is SGDLS and CDR2 is YYNGEE. The CDR3 sequence: CASSVVSGGAPYGYTF. The CDR3 DNA follows: TGTGCCAGCAGCGTAGTTTCAGGGGGCGCGCCCTATGGCTACACCTTC.

This clone was observed a single time. The CDR3 DNA reads TGCAGCGTTGGCGGACAGGGGGCGAGAGGCTACACCTTC. This translates into CSVGGQGARGYTF. The chain combines TRBV29-1 with TRBJ1-2, with TRBD1 matching 11 bases. With 4 bases clipped from V and 8 bases from J, the junction kept 6 bases outside the gene matches. This CDR3 is 13 amino acids long. Germline CDR1 is SQVTM and CDR2 is ANQGSEA.

This clone is a singleton in its sample. Here the CDR3 DNA reads TGCGCCAGCAGCTCCGACGCGGGCGAGCAGTACTTC. The encoded protein is CASSSDAGEQYF. V usage is TRBV5-1 and J usage is TRBJ2-7, with D possibly TRBD2 on 5 matching bases. Deletions cut 3 bases from V and 6 bases from J, with 10 bases between. The CDR3 consists of 12 residues. Germline-derived CDR1 and CDR2 are SGHRS and YFSETQ.